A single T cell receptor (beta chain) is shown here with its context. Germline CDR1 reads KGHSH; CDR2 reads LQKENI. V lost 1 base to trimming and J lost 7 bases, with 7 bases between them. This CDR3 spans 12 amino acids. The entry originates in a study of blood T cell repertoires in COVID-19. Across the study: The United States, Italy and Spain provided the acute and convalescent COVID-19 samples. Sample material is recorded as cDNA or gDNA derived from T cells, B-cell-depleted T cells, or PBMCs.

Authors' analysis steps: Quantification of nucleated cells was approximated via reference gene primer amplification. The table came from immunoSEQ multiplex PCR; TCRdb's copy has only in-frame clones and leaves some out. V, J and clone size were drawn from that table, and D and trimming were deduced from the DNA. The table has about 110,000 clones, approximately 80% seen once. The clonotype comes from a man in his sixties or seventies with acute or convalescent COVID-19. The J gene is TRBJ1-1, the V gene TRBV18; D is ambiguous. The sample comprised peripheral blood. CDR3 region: CASSPQQNEAFF. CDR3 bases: TGTGCCAGCTCACCACAACAGAATGAAGCTTTCTTT.